Listed here is a single TCR beta chain. This sample was taken from a study of T cell changes during pregnancy in multiple sclerosis. Repertoires were generated with immunoSEQ multiplex PCR, while TCRdb's copy carries only in-frame clones and drops some. This table holds about 44,000 clones, almost 95% found once. Trimming took off 0 bases at V and 4 bases at J, with 12 bases between the two ends. CDR1 is LNHDA, CDR2 SQIVND, per germline (reference sequence). The CDR3 totals 15 residues. This clonotype originated in a female donor with multiple sclerosis, enrolled in a pregnancy study. The V and J genes are TRBV19 and TRBJ1-1, with D hard to call. The material sequenced was peripheral blood. CDR3 loop: CASSIDIGKITEAFF. CDR3 sequence (DNA): TGTGCCAGTAGTATAGATATTGGGAAGATCACTGAAGCTTTCTTT.